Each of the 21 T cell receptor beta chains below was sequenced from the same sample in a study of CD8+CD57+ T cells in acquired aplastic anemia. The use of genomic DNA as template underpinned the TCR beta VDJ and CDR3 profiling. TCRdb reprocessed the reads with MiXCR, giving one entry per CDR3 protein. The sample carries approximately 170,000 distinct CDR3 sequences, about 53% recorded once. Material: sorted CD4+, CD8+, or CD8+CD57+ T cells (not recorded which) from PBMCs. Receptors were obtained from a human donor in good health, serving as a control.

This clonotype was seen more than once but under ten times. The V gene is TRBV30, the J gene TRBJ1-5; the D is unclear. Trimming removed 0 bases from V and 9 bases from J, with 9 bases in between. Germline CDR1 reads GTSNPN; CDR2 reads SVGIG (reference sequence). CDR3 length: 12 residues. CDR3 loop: CAWSVSVGPQHF. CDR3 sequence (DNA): TGTGCCTGGAGTGTATCGGTAGGGCCCCAGCATTTT.

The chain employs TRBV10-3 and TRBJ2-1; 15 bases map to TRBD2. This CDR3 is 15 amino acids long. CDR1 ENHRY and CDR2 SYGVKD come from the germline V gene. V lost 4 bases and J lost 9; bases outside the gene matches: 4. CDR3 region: CAISGTSGGAGEQFF. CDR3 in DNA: TGTGCCATCAGTGGGACTAGCGGGGGGGCCGGTGAGCAGTTCTTC.

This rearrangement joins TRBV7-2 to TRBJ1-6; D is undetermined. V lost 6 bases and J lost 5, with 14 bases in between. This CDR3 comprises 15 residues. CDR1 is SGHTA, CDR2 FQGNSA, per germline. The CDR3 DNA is TGTGCCAGCAGTGTGGAGACATCAAATAATTCACCCCTCCACTTT. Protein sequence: CASSVETSNNSPLHF.

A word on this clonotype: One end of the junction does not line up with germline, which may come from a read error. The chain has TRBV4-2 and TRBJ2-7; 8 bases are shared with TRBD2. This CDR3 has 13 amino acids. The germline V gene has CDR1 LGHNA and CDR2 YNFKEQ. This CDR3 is CASRQAGDYEQYF. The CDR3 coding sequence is TGTGCCAGCAGACAAGCGGGGGATTACGAGCAGTACTTC.

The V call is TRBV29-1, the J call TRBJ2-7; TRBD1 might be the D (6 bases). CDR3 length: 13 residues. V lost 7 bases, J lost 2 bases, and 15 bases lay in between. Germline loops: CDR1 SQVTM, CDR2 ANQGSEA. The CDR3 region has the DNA TGCAGCGCCGGGACACCGTCCGCCTACGAGCAGTACTTC. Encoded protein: CSAGTPSAYEQYF.

The CDR3 loop reads CASSADRARSGNTIYF. CDR3 nucleotides: TGTGCCAGCAGCGCAGACAGGGCTCGCTCTGGAAACACCATATATTTT. The rearrangement links TRBV11-1 to TRBJ1-3, with 7 bases identical to TRBD1. Looked up from germline, CDR1 is SGHAT and CDR2 is FQDESV (reference sequence). CDR3 length: 16 residues. The V gene end was trimmed by 5 bases and the J gene end by 0 bases; junction bases not matched to a gene: 7.

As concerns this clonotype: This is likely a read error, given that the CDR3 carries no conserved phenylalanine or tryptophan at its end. The CDR3 DNA is TGTGCCAGCAGGCCGGTCAGCCGCATGAACACTGAAGCTTTCTCT. It codes for CASRPVSRMNTEAFS. The V gene is TRBV7-3, the J gene TRBJ1-1; D not certain. Trimming shortened V by 6 bases and J by 0 bases, and 14 bases separated the two germline ends. Germline V gene lookup returns CDR1 SGHTA and CDR2 FQGTGA. CDR3 length: 15 amino acids.

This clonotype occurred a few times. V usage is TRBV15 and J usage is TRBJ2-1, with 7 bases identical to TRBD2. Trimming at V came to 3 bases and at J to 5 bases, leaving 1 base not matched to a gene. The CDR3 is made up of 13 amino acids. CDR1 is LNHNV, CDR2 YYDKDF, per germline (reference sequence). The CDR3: CATSRGGNNEQFF. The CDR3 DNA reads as TGTGCCACCAGCAGGGGGGGGAACAATGAGCAGTTCTTC.

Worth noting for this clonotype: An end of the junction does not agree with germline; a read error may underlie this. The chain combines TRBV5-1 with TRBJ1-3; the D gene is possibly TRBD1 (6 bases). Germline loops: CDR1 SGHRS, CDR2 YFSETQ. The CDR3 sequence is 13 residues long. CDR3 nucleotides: TGCGTCAGCACCCAGGGGTCTGGAAACACCACATATTTT. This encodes CVSTQGSGNTTYF.

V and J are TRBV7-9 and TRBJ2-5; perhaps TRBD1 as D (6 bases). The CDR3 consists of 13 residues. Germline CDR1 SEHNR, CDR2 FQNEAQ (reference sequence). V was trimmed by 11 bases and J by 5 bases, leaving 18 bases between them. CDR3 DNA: TGTGCCGGCCGGGACACAAGTAGGGAGACCCAGTACTTC. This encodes CAGRDTSRETQYF.

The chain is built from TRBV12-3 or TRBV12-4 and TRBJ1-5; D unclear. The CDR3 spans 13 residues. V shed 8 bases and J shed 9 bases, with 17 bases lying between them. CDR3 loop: CASRGAPSSPQHF. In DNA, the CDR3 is TGTGCCAGCCGTGGAGCGCCGTCCTCGCCCCAGCATTTT.

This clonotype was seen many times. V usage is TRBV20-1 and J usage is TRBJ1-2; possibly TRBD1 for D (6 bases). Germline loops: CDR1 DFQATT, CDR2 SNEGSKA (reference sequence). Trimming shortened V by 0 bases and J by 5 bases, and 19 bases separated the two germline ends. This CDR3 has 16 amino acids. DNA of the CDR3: TGCAGTGCTAGAGATCCTGTAAGCAGGGGTGTTTATGGCTACACCTTC. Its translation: CSARDPVSRGVYGYTF.

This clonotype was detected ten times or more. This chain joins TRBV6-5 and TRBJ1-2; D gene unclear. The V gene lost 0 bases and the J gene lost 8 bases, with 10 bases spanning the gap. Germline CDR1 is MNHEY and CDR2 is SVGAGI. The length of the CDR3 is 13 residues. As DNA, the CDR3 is TGTGCCAGCAGTTACTCCCAGTTCCGGGGCTACACCTTC. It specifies CASSYSQFRGYTF.

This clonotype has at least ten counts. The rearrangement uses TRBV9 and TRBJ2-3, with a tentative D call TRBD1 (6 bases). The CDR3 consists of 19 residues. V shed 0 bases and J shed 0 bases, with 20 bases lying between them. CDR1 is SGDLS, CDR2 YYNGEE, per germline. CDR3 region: CASSVEGVVGATSTDTQYF. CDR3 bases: TGTGCCAGCAGCGTAGAGGGGGTTGTTGGGGCTACTAGCACAGATACGCAGTATTTT.

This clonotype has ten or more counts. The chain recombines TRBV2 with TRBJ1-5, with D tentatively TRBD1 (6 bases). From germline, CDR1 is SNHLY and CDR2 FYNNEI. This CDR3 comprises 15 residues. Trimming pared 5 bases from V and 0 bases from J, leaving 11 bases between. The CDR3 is CASSPDSYSNQPQHF. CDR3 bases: TGTGCCAGCAGTCCGGACAGTTATAGCAATCAGCCCCAGCATTTT.

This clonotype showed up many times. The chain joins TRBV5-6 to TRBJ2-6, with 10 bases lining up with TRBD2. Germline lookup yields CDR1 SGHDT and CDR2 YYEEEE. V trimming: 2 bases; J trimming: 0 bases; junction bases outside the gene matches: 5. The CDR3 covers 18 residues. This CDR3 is CASSFTSGVLSGANVLTF. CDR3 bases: TGTGCCAGCAGCTTTACTAGCGGGGTCCTCTCTGGGGCCAACGTCCTGACTTTC.

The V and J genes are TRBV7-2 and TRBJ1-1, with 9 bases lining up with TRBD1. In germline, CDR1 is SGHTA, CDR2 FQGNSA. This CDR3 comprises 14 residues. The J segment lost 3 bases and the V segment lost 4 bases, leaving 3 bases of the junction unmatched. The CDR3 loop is CASSSGTGYTEAFF. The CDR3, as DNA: TGTGCCAGCAGCTCCGGGACAGGGTACACTGAAGCTTTCTTT.

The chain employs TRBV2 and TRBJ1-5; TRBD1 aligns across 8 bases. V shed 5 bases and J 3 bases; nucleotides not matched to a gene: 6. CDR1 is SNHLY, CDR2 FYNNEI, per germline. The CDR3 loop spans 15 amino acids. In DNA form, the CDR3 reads TGTGCCAGCAGTTCGCAGGGGGCTGCCAATCAGCCCCAGCATTTT. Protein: CASSSQGAANQPQHF.

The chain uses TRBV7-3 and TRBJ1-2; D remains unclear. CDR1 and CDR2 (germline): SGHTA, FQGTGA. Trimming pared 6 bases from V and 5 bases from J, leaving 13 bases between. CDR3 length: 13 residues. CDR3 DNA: TGTGCCAGCAGTACCGGACTGGGTTATGGCTACACCTTC. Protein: CASSTGLGYGYTF.

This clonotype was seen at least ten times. The CDR3 nucleotides are TGTGCCAGCAGTTTTGTTCATAAGAACACTGAAGCTTTCTTT. Its protein product is CASSFVHKNTEAFF. The V gene is TRBV12-3 or TRBV12-4, the J gene TRBJ1-1; D is ambiguous. V lost 3 bases and J 1 base, leaving 9 bases between the germline ends. This CDR3 comprises 14 residues.

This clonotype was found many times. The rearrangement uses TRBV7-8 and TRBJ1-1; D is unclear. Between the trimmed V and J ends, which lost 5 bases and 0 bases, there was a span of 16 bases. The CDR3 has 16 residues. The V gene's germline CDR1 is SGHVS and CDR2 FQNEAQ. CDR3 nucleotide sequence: TGTGCCAGCAGCCCGAACGGGTATACTCTGAACACTGAAGCTTTCTTT. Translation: CASSPNGYTLNTEAFF.